This TCR beta chain was identified in a study of cytomegalovirus exposure and HLA in healthy donors. Study overall: HLA-typed donors contributed some 87 million unique TCRs, which were held in an early data release.

General study results and limits: Earlier analysis looked at TCR beta V segments, and most were productive about 90% or about 30% of the time. Analyses of presence/absence relied on an assumption of roughly uniform sequencing depth across donors.

60 Vbeta and 13 Jbeta primers were used in PCR. The repertoire was sequenced with immunoSEQ multiplex PCR; TCRdb's copy has only in-frame clones and lacks some. The sample totals 120,000 to 150,000 clones; its top ten clones hold under 3.5%. With V trimmed by 4 bases and J by 5 bases, 7 bases remained unmatched. The CDR3 runs 14 residues. From germline, CDR1 is SGHAT and CDR2 FQNNGV. About this clone: Its target is unknown.

What was sequenced was PBMCs. The origin of this receptor is a man between 40 and 49 years old in good health and CMV-seronegative. V gene TRBV11-2 combines with J gene TRBJ2-7; 8 bases map to TRBD1. The CDR3 protein is CASSWRTGLDEQYF. CDR3 in DNA: TGTGCCAGCAGCTGGCGGACAGGGTTGGACGAGCAGTACTTC.